Following are 10 T cell receptor beta chains from one sample sequenced in a study of blood T cell repertoires in COVID-19. TCRdb's copy holds only in-frame clones and misses some; the assay was immunoSEQ multiplex PCR. The table shows over 200,000 clones, with about 89% occurring only once. The source material was peripheral blood. Every receptor here comes from a woman aged 45-60 years with acute or convalescent COVID-19.

The chain uses TRBV3-1 (or the pseudogene TRBV3-2) and TRBJ1-3, with TRBD1 matching 11 bases. The CDR3 consists of 16 residues. In germline, CDR1 is LGHDT, CDR2 YNNKEL (reference sequence). Germline trimming cut 1 base from V and 3 bases from J; bases unmatched to any gene: 2. The CDR3: CASSQGTGGFGNTIYF. The CDR3 bases are TGTGCCAGCAGCCAAGGGACAGGGGGCTTTGGAAACACCATATATTTT.

The count of this clone is one. The chain links TRBV18 to TRBJ2-1; tentative D call: TRBD2 (6 bases). V lost 2 bases and J 4 bases, leaving 15 bases between the germline ends. CDR3 length: 16 amino acids. From germline, CDR1 is KGHSH and CDR2 LQKENI. CDR3 nucleotide sequence: TGTGCCAGCTCACCAGTCAGTAGCGGCCATTACAATGAGCAGTTCTTC. Encoded protein: CASSPVSSGHYNEQFF. Full variable domain (outside the CDR3, taken from reference TRBV18 and TRBJ2-1): NAGVMQNPRHLVRRRGQEARLRCSPMKGHSHVYWYRQLPEEGLKFMVYLQKENIIDESGMPKERFSAEFPKEGPSILRIQQVVRGDSAAYFCASSPVSSGHYNEQFFGPGTRLTVL.

This chain connects TRBV30 to TRBJ2-1, with TRBD2 matching over 12 bases. Germline CDR1 is GTSNPN and CDR2 is SVGIG (reference sequence). The CDR3 runs to 16 residues. V dropped 3 bases and J dropped 5; count of bases not matched to a gene: 8. The CDR3 sequence is CAWSARTSGGHNEQFF. In DNA, the CDR3 is TGTGCCTGGAGCGCACGTACTAGCGGGGGGCACAATGAGCAGTTCTTC.

The gene calls are TRBV7-2 and TRBJ2-1; 7 bases match TRBD1. Trimming at V came to 1 base and at J to 4 bases, leaving 10 bases not matched to a gene. The CDR3 spans 17 residues. Germline V gene lookup returns CDR1 SGHTA and CDR2 FQGNSA. The CDR3 region has the DNA TGTGCCAGCAGCTTAGTCAGATGGACAGGTGATTACAATGAGCAGTTCTTC. Protein: CASSLVRWTGDYNEQFF. Variable domain in full (rest from reference TRBV7-2 and TRBJ2-1): GAGVSQSPSNKVTEKGKDVELRCDPISGHTALYWYRQSLGQGLEFLIYFQGNSAPDKSGLPSDRFSAERTGGSVSTLTIQRTQQEDSAVYLCASSLVRWTGDYNEQFFGPGTRLTVL.

The chain links TRBV3-1 (or the pseudogene TRBV3-2) to TRBJ2-1; tentative D call: TRBD2 (5 bases). The V gene's germline CDR1 is LGHDT and CDR2 YNNKEL (reference sequence). The CDR3 consists of 15 residues. The V end lost 5 bases, the J end lost 10 bases, and 21 bases lay between the germline ends. The CDR3 spells CASSFGVYQVGEQFF. CDR3 nucleotides: TGTGCCAGCAGCTTCGGGGTCTATCAAGTGGGGGAGCAGTTCTTC.

The chain links TRBV4-3 to TRBJ2-6; no reliable D call. The CDR3 has 15 residues. CDR1 and CDR2 (germline): LGHNA, YSLEER. Trimming left V 0 bases short and J 0 bases short, with 3 bases between. The CDR3 loop is CASSQDFSGANVLTF. The DNA for the CDR3 is TGCGCCAGCAGCCAAGACTTCTCTGGGGCCAACGTCCTGACTTTC.

The genes are TRBV27 and TRBJ1-5, with 8 bases lining up with TRBD1. V trimming: 5 bases; J trimming: 0 bases; junction bases outside the gene matches: 6. Germline CDR1 is MNHEY and CDR2 is SMNVEV (reference sequence). There are 16 residues in the CDR3. Here the CDR3 reads CASSPRGQGSNQPQHF. The CDR3 bases are TGTGCCAGCAGTCCTAGAGGACAGGGTAGCAATCAGCCCCAGCATTTT.

As for this clone: The sample holds other DNA sequences that translate to the same CDR3. The V and J genes are TRBV9 and TRBJ2-2; the D gene is possibly TRBD2 (6 bases). In germline, CDR1 is SGDLS, CDR2 YYNGEE. The CDR3 runs 15 residues. V lost 0 bases to trimming and J lost 2 bases, with 8 bases between them. This CDR3 is CASSVGGTNTGELFF. As DNA, the CDR3 is TGTGCCAGCAGCGTAGGGGGGACTAACACCGGGGAGCTGTTTTTT.

The chain has TRBV30 and TRBJ2-2; a weak D match, TRBD1 (6 bases). Germline CDR1 GTSNPN, CDR2 SVGIG (reference sequence). This CDR3 spans 16 amino acids. V dropped 3 bases and J dropped 0 bases, with 14 bases sitting between them. The CDR3 sequence: CAWRKQGSPNTGELFF. Written as DNA, the CDR3 is TGTGCCTGGAGGAAACAGGGTTCTCCGAACACCGGGGAGCTGTTTTTT.

The chain combines TRBV5-1 with TRBJ1-5, with D unresolved. The V end was cut by 0 bases, the J end by 7 bases, with 8 bases between. Germline CDR1 SGHRS, CDR2 YFSETQ. The CDR3 covers 13 residues. This chain's CDR3 is CASSLDVRQPQHF. Here the CDR3 DNA reads TGCGCCAGCAGCTTGGATGTCAGGCAGCCCCAGCATTTT.